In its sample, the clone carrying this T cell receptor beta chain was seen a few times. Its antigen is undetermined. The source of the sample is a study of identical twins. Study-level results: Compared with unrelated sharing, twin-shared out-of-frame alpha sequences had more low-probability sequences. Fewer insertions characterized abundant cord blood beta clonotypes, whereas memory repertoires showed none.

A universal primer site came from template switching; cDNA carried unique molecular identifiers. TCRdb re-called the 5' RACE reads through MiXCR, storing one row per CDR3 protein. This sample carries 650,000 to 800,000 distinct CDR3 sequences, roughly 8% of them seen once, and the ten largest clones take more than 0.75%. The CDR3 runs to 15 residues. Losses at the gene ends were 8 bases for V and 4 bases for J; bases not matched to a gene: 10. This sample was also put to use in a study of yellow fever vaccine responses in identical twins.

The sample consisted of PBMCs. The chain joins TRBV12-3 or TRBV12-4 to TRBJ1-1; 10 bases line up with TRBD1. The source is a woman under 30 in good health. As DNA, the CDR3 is TGTGCCAGCGGCCGGGACAGGGGTATTTTCACTGAAGCTTTCTTT. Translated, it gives CASGRDRGIFTEAFF.